In its sample, the clone carrying this T cell receptor (beta chain) was seen a few times. Distinct nucleotide sequences in the sample also encode this CDR3. V lost 3 bases, J lost 2 bases, and 4 bases stayed unmatched. CDR1 and CDR2 (germline): SNHLY, FYNNEI. CDR3 length equals 15 residues. This record comes from a study of blood T cell repertoires in COVID-19. This table comes from immunoSEQ multiplex PCR, and its TCRdb copy is limited to in-frame clones, with some not included. The repertoire includes approximately 220,000 clones, roughly 87% of them detected once, and roughly 2.6% sits in the top ten.

Sequencing used PBMCs or T cells enriched from blood (not recorded which). The chain employs TRBV2 and TRBJ2-7; 10 positions agree with TRBD1. This receptor was identified in a woman in her thirties with acute COVID-19. For the CDR3, the DNA is TGTGCCAGCAGTGACCCGGGACAGGGGACCTACGAGCAGTACTTC. Its translation: CASSDPGQGTYEQYF.